The T cell receptor beta chain described here comes from a study of T-cell memory formation after mild COVID-19. TCRdb passed the 5' RACE reads through MiXCR, listing each CDR3 protein once. The data show around 340,000 distinct CDR3 sequences, with less than 20% seen just once and 20% to 25% held by the top ten. Study results and caveats: Confirmation of SARS-CoV-2 specificity was lacking for second-wave clones peaking day 37. CD4+ contracting clones were mainly CM and EM; CD8+ ones, EMRA. Clones shrinking between day 15 and 85 showed a balanced CD4/CD8 split, and those that grew later tilted toward CD4+. Some responding clones appeared in pre-infection memory, suggesting cross-reactive memory joined.

Notes on this clonotype: Its target is not known.

Germline CDR1 is SGDLS and CDR2 is YYNGEE. The CDR3 covers 13 residues. V was clipped by 3 bases and J by 6 bases, with 12 bases between them. V usage is TRBV9 and J usage is TRBJ1-2, with a tentative D call TRBD1 (5 bases). This sequence was found in a man younger than 35 who had mild COVID-19 (a few samples of this study predate the infection). Cell type and time point are not known. The sequenced material came from PBMCs or a T cell subset sorted from them (not recorded which). In nucleotides, the CDR3 is TGTGCCAGCAGCGCTCCACAGGAGAATGGCTACACCTTC. Protein sequence: CASSAPQENGYTF.